This T cell receptor (beta chain) was observed in a study of blood T cells in healthy people across ages. Deletions cut 4 bases from V and 3 bases from J, with 13 bases between. Germline CDR1 is LGHNT and CDR2 is FRNRAP. The CDR3 runs to 15 residues. Extracted total RNA amounted to at least 6 micrograms for each sample. Primed by a sample-barcoded 5' primer and a J-beta primer mix, a second PCR proceeded for 7 to 11 cycles. Using its own MiXCR run on the 5' RACE reads, TCRdb lists one record per CDR3 protein. The sample records around 780,000 distinct CDR3 sequences, roughly 25% being singletons. These data were likewise used in another study, on T cells of mothers and their children. In that study: The analysis detected no persistent microchimeric T cell clones.

This sequence joins TRBV12-5 and TRBJ2-1; no clear D. This TCR derives from a boy between 10 and 17 years old in good health. Material for sequencing was blood. The chain's CDR3 is CASGSQTSFYNEQFF. In DNA form, the CDR3 reads TGTGCTAGTGGTTCCCAAACATCCTTCTACAATGAGCAGTTCTTC.